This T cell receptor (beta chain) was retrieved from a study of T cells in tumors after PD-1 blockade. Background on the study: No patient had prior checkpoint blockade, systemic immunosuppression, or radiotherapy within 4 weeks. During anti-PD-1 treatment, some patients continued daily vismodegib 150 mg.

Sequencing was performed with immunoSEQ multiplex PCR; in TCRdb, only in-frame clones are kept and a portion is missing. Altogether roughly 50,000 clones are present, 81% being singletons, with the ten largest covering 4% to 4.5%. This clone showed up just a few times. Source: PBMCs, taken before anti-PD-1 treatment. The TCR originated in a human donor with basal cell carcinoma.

Written as DNA, the CDR3 is TGTGCCAGCAGCTTAGATATGGGGGGAGGTCAGCCCCAGCATTTT. It specifies CASSLDMGGGQPQHF. V gene TRBV7-2 combines with J gene TRBJ1-5; possible D gene TRBD1, 5 bases. There are 15 residues in the CDR3. CDR1 and CDR2 from the germline V gene are SGHTA and FQGNSA. V was cut by 1 base and J by 6 bases, with 13 bases left in between.